The sequence of this TCR beta chain was determined in a study of T cells and copy number aberrations in small-cell lung cancer. All donors had upfront surgery without preoperative chemotherapy, radiotherapy or any immunotherapy. Three regions per formalin-fixed paraffin-embedded tumor block were collected using a grid approach. Only in-frame clones appear in the TCRdb table, and some are missing; sequencing was by immunoSEQ multiplex PCR. The sample has 500 or so clones, approximately 84% seen once; the top ten hold approximately 7.3%. Germline loops: CDR1 SNHLY, CDR2 FYNNEI. The CDR3 loop spans 11 amino acids. V was clipped by 11 bases and J by 1 base, with 8 bases between them. Study observations and caveats: Tumors showed lower T-cell density, richness and clonality than adjacent lung, though density did not differ significantly.

On this clone: Its antigen is not known.

The chain is built from TRBV2 and TRBJ1-1; D is ambiguous. The TCR comes from a man between 60 and 75 years old with small cell lung cancer. Sample: tumor tissue. CDR3 coding DNA: TGTGCCGGGCTATCGAACACTGAAGCTTTCTTT. It is translated as CAGLSNTEAFF.